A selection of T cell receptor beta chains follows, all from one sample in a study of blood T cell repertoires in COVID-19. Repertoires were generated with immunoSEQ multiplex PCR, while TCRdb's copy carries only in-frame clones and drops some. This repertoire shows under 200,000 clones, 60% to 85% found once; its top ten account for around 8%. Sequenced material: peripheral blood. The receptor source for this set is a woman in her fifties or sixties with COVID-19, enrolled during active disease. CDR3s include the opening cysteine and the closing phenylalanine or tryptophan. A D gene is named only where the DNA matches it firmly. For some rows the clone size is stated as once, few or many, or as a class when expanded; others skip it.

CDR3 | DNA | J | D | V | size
CASSLVEALGPDTQYF | TGTGCCAGCAGCTTAGTTGAGGCCCTGGGGCCGGATACGCAGTATTTT | TRBJ2-3 | . | TRBV11-2 | .
CASSFSTGGGNEQFF | TGCGCCAGCAGCTTCTCAACGGGAGGTGGGAATGAGCAGTTCTTC | TRBJ2-1 | TRBD2 | TRBV5-1 | few
CASRRLLAGGGETQYF | TGTGCCAGCAGACGACTTCTAGCGGGGGGAGGAGAGACCCAGTACTTC | TRBJ2-5 | TRBD2 | TRBV28 | .
CASSATYEQYF | TGTGCCAGCAGCGCTACCTACGAGCAGTACTTC | TRBJ2-7 | . | TRBV27 | .
CASRQGQGLGYTF | TGTGCCAGCAGACAGGGACAGGGCTTGGGCTACACCTTC | TRBJ1-2 | TRBD1 | TRBV7-9 | .
CASSYVPVRSESFSGNTIYF | TGTGCCAGCAGTTACGTCCCCGTGCGAAGTGAATCGTTCTCTGGAAACACCATATATTTT | TRBJ1-3 | . | TRBV6-2/TRBV6-3 | .
CASSVARGTEAFF | TGTGCCAGCAGCGTAGCCCGGGGAACTGAAGCTTTCTTT | TRBJ1-1 | . | TRBV9 | once
CATLSSSYNEQFF | TGTGCCACCTTATCGAGCTCCTACAATGAGCAGTTCTTC | TRBJ2-1 | . | TRBV27 | few
CATSDFRGSGTDTQYF | TGTGCCACCAGTGATTTCCGGGGTTCGGGTACAGATACGCAGTATTTT | TRBJ2-3 | . | TRBV24-1 | .
CASSFSGGATGELFF | TGTGCCAGCAGTTTTAGCGGGGGGGCAACCGGGGAGCTGTTTTTT | TRBJ2-2 | TRBD2 | TRBV2 | .
CASSQENRGLGYGYTF | TGCGCCAGCAGCCAAGAGAACAGGGGTTTGGGCTATGGCTACACCTTC | TRBJ1-2 | TRBD1 | TRBV4-1 | .
CASRQGDYEQYF | TGTGCCTCCAGACAGGGGGACTACGAGCAGTACTTC | TRBJ2-7 | TRBD1 | TRBV6-6 | .
CASSQEGQDFLYNEQFF | TGCGCCAGCAGCCAAGAGGGCCAGGACTTCTTATACAATGAGCAGTTCTTC | TRBJ2-1 | . | TRBV4-1 | .
CASSLGGTGKQPQHF | TGTGCCAGCAGCTTGGGTGGGACAGGGAAACAGCCCCAGCATTTT | TRBJ1-5 | TRBD1 | TRBV5-5 | .
CASSSTGRVNTEAFF | TGTGCCAGCAGCTCCACCGGGAGGGTGAACACTGAAGCTTTCTTT | TRBJ1-1 | . | TRBV5-4 | .
CASTYLREGRSEQYF | TGCGCCAGCACCTATCTCCGGGAGGGCCGGTCTGAGCAGTACTTC | TRBJ2-7 | TRBD2 | TRBV10-2 | .
CASSPRLAGYNEQFF | TGTGCCAGCAGTCCCCGACTAGCGGGCTACAATGAGCAGTTCTTC | TRBJ2-1 | TRBD2 | TRBV11-2 | .
CASSLARRGGPNTGELFF | TGTGCCAGCAGCTTAGCGCGGCGGGGGGGCCCGAACACCGGGGAGCTGTTTTTT | TRBJ2-2 | TRBD2 | TRBV7-8 | .
CASNPGQGTYNEQFF | TGCGCCAGCAACCCGGGACAGGGAACCTACAATGAGCAGTTCTTC | TRBJ2-1 | TRBD1 | TRBV5-1 | .
CASSFSGSDTGELFF | TGTGCCAGCAGCTTTAGCGGGAGCGATACCGGGGAGCTGTTTTTT | TRBJ2-2 | TRBD2 | TRBV11-3 | .
CASSPGQGGNQPQHF | TGTGCCAGCAGCCCAGGACAGGGGGGCAATCAGCCCCAGCATTTT | TRBJ1-5 | TRBD1 | TRBV6-6 | .
CASSLRGMLYEQYF | TGTGCCAGTAGCCTGCGGGGTATGCTCTACGAGCAGTACTTC | TRBJ2-7 | . | TRBV19 | .